Each of the 30 T cell receptor beta chains below was sequenced from the same sample in a study of blood T cell repertoires in COVID-19. The repertoire was sequenced with immunoSEQ multiplex PCR; TCRdb's copy has only in-frame clones and lacks some. The sample carries more than 300,000 clones, over 90% recorded once. Material: PBMCs or T cells enriched from blood (not recorded which). These receptors were collected from a woman aged 25 to 39 who had been exposed to COVID-19.

This clone was recorded a few times. This sequence joins TRBV6-4 and TRBJ1-6; TRBD1 might be the D (5 bases). This CDR3 is built from 14 residues. Germline values: CDR1 MRHNA, CDR2 SNTAGT. V dropped 2 bases and J dropped 9 bases, with 11 bases sitting between them. CDR3 coding DNA: TGTGCCAGCAGTGACGCAGGGTGGGGTTCACCCCTCCACTTT. It encodes CASSDAGWGSPLHF.

This clone showed up just a few times. The chain carries TRBV7-9 and TRBJ2-1; tentative D call: TRBD2 (6 bases). Germline V gene sequence: CDR1 SEHNR, CDR2 FQNEAQ (reference sequence). The CDR3 is 15 residues long. The V and J ends lost 4 bases and 7 bases respectively, with 17 bases between them. CDR3 in DNA: TGTGCCAGCAGCTCTGCATTTCGGAGGGAGAATGAGCAGTTCTTC. Translated, it gives CASSSAFRRENEQFF.

The chain recombines TRBV4-3 with TRBJ2-7; TRBD2 matches 8 bases. This CDR3 has 15 amino acids. The V and J ends lost 0 bases and 4 bases, in that order; junction bases with no gene match: 5. Germline CDR1 reads LGHNA; CDR2 reads YSLEER. The CDR3 DNA sequence: TGCGCCAGCAGCCAAGAAGGCAGCGGGAGTTACGAGCAGTACTTC. It codes for CASSQEGSGSYEQYF.

The chain joins TRBV3-1 (or the pseudogene TRBV3-2) to TRBJ2-5, with D unclear. This CDR3 region has 12 residues. Trimming removed 3 bases from V and 2 bases from J, with 4 bases in between. Germline CDR1 is LGHDT and CDR2 is YNNKEL (reference sequence). CDR3 nucleotide sequence: TGTGCCAGCAGCCACCCACAAGAGACCCAGTACTTC. It codes for CASSHPQETQYF.

V and J are TRBV4-1 and TRBJ1-2, with D possibly being TRBD1 (6 bases). Per germline, CDR1 MGHRA and CDR2 YSYEKL. V dropped 8 bases and J dropped 8 bases, with 15 bases sitting between them. CDR3 length equals 12 residues. Here the CDR3 DNA reads TGCGCCAGCGCCTGCAGGGGTTGCGGCTACACCTTC. This gives the protein CASACRGCGYTF.

The J gene is TRBJ2-1, the V gene TRBV5-1; 12 bases match TRBD2. V lost 6 bases to trimming and J lost 7 bases; unmatched junction nucleotides: 5. CDR1 and CDR2 (germline): SGHRS, YFSETQ. There are 14 residues in the CDR3. The DNA for the CDR3 is TGCGCCAGCACCGAGACTAGCGGGGGAAATGAGCAGTTCTTC. This encodes CASTETSGGNEQFF.

DNA of the CDR3: TGTGCCAGCAGCTTCGGACCCCGACTAGTGAACACTGAAGCTTTCTTT. Protein product: CASSFGPRLVNTEAFF. This chain joins TRBV5-6 and TRBJ1-1, with unresolved D. The CDR3 runs to 16 residues. V was trimmed by 2 bases and J by 0 bases, leaving 14 bases between them. Germline assignment: CDR1 SGHDT and CDR2 YYEEEE.

This clone was found a few times. The chain has TRBV27 and TRBJ1-1, with D possibly matching TRBD1 (6 bases). This CDR3 contains 13 residues. The V end lost 2 bases, the J end lost 11 bases, and 15 bases lay between the germline ends. Germline V CDR1 and CDR2: MNHEY, SMNVEV (reference sequence). The CDR3 loop is CASSLGRGARAFF. The DNA of the CDR3 is TGTGCCAGCAGTTTAGGCCGGGGGGCTCGGGCTTTCTTT.

CDR3 DNA sequence: TGTGCCAGCAGCGTAGATGTGGGCCGGTCCTACGAGCAGTACTTC. It is translated as CASSVDVGRSYEQYF. J is TRBJ2-7 and V is TRBV9, with D unresolved. V was pared by 0 bases and J by 1 base, with 11 bases between. Germline values: CDR1 SGDLS, CDR2 YYNGEE. The CDR3 is 15 residues long.

The chain has TRBV2 and TRBJ1-3; D unclear. Germline lookup yields CDR1 SNHLY and CDR2 FYNNEI. V lost 4 bases, J lost 4 bases, and 8 bases lay in between. The CDR3 runs to 13 residues. In DNA form, the CDR3 reads TGTGCCAGCAGTGTCTCACGGGGAAACACCATATATTTT. Protein product: CASSVSRGNTIYF.

The gene calls are TRBV4-2 and TRBJ1-1; D remains unclear. This CDR3 has 15 residues. The germline V gene encodes CDR1 LGHNA and CDR2 YNFKEQ. Trimming took 3 bases from V and 2 from J, leaving 13 bases between them. CDR3 nucleotides: TGTGCCAGCAGCCAGGTGGAGGACTTCAACACTGAAGCTTTCTTT. It codes for CASSQVEDFNTEAFF.

The rearrangement joins TRBV27 to TRBJ1-5; 10 nucleotides line up with TRBD1. Germline CDR1 is MNHEY and CDR2 is SMNVEV (reference sequence). V shed 6 bases and J 2 bases; nucleotides not matched to a gene: 4. The CDR3 loop spans 15 amino acids. The CDR3 loop reads CASRTGTGGNQPQHF. The CDR3, as DNA: TGTGCCAGCAGGACTGGGACAGGGGGCAATCAGCCCCAGCATTTT.

In this sample, this clone turned up once. The chain has TRBV4-1 and TRBJ1-3; D gene ambiguous. Between the trimmed V and J ends, which lost 1 base and 11 bases, there was a span of 18 bases. CDR1 and CDR2 from the germline V gene are MGHRA and YSYEKL. CDR3 length: 15 amino acids. The CDR3, as DNA: TGCGCCAGCAGCCAAGCCCTAGGGCAAACCGGGGCCATATATTTT. This sequence encodes CASSQALGQTGAIYF.

Concerning this clone itself: Other DNA sequences within the sample encode an identical CDR3. The chain has TRBV7-2 and TRBJ1-4, with D maybe TRBD1 (6 bases). Germline loops: CDR1 SGHTA, CDR2 FQGNSA. CDR3 length: 14 residues. Trimming took off 4 bases at V and 5 bases at J, with 11 bases between the two ends. CDR3 DNA sequence: TGTGCCAGCAGCTCGGACAGTCTAAATGAAAAACTGTTTTTT. It translates to CASSSDSLNEKLFF.

This rearrangement joins TRBV6-5 to TRBJ1-4; no definite D call. CDR3 length: 16 residues. Germline-derived CDR1 and CDR2 are MNHEY and SVGAGI. V lost 3 bases, J lost 5 bases, and 16 bases lay in between. In DNA, the CDR3 is TGTGCCAGCAGTTATTCCCTGGCCCACATGAATGAAAAACTGTTTTTT. It translates to CASSYSLAHMNEKLFF.

The chain uses TRBV7-9 and TRBJ2-3; TRBD2 matches 12 bases. J lost 2 bases, V lost 1 base, and 4 bases had no gene match. CDR3 length: 17 amino acids. CDR1 is SEHNR and CDR2 is FQNEAQ in the germline V gene (reference sequence). The CDR3 loop reads CASSLGGLAGATDTQYF. CDR3 in DNA: TGTGCCAGCAGCTTAGGGGGACTAGCGGGCGCCACAGATACGCAGTATTTT.

V and J are TRBV3-1 (or the pseudogene TRBV3-2) and TRBJ1-6, with D unresolved. Germline CDR1 and CDR2: LGHDT and YNNKEL (reference sequence). The CDR3 length is 19 residues. V was shortened by 0 bases and J by 1 base, with 16 bases between the two germline ends. The CDR3 sequence: CASSQDSYGRRSYNSPLHF. As DNA, the CDR3 is TGTGCCAGCAGCCAAGATTCTTATGGGAGAAGGTCCTATAATTCACCCCTCCACTTT.

This clone was seen only once. The chain joins TRBV4-3 to TRBJ2-2; D remains ambiguous. Trimming took 0 bases from V and 1 from J, leaving 15 bases between them. Germline CDR1 and CDR2: LGHNA and YSLEER. The CDR3 totals 18 residues. The CDR3 reads CASSQDLTFTGNTGELFF. In DNA form, the CDR3 reads TGCGCCAGCAGCCAAGATCTCACCTTCACCGGGAACACCGGGGAGCTGTTTTTT.

This chain joins TRBV7-9 and TRBJ2-7; a possible D gene is TRBD1 (5 bases). There are 11 residues in the CDR3. The germline gives CDR1 SEHNR, CDR2 FQNEAQ (reference sequence). V lost 5 bases, J lost 4 bases, and 6 bases lay in between. The CDR3 loop is CASSRQYEQYF. For the CDR3, the DNA is TGTGCCAGCAGCCGACAGTACGAGCAGTACTTC.

The chain couples TRBV19 to TRBJ1-1; 7 bases map to TRBD1. CDR1 is LNHDA and CDR2 is SQIVND in the germline V gene (reference sequence). The J segment lost 4 bases and the V segment lost 2 bases, leaving 10 bases of the junction unmatched. CDR3 length: 16 amino acids. CDR3 coding DNA: TGTGCCAGTAGTATACCCCCGACAGGGCGGTTCACTGAAGCTTTCTTT. Its translation: CASSIPPTGRFTEAFF.

With regard to this clone: This sample includes further DNA sequences coding for the same CDR3. The genes are TRBV3-1 (or the pseudogene TRBV3-2) and TRBJ2-3, with 7 bases identical to TRBD2. Germline CDR1 and CDR2: LGHDT and YNNKEL (reference sequence). This CDR3 comprises 13 residues. After removal of 4 bases from V and 5 bases from J, the junction contained 3 bases not matched to a gene. The CDR3 bases are TGTGCCAGCAGCCGTTTAGCGGGAGATACGCAGTATTTT. It codes for CASSRLAGDTQYF.

CDR3 protein: CASSLSGQGRGGYTF. CDR3 DNA: TGTGCCAGCAGTTTATCGGGACAGGGGCGTGGTGGCTACACCTTC. This rearrangement joins TRBV28 to TRBJ1-2; the match to TRBD1 covers 10 bases. This CDR3 is 15 amino acids long. V dropped 1 base and J dropped 7; count of bases not matched to a gene: 6. CDR1 is MDHEN, CDR2 SYDVKM, per germline.

This sequence joins TRBV18 and TRBJ1-4, with no clear D. Trimming pared 3 bases from V and 0 bases from J, leaving 8 bases between. Per the germline V gene, CDR1 is KGHSH and CDR2 is LQKENI. The length of the CDR3 is 15 residues. The CDR3 DNA is TGTGCCAGCTCACCGTACAGTGCAACTAATGAAAAACTGTTTTTT. It codes for CASSPYSATNEKLFF.

The genes are TRBV24-1 and TRBJ2-5; TRBD2 matches 9 bases. The CDR3 is 14 residues long. Germline values: CDR1 KGHDR, CDR2 SFDVKD. V shed 6 bases and J 2 bases; nucleotides not matched to a gene: 3. The CDR3 DNA is TGTGCCACCAGTCCTAGCGGGGCTCAAGAGACCCAGTACTTC. It specifies CATSPSGAQETQYF.

The rearrangement uses TRBV5-8 and TRBJ2-7, with D possibly TRBD1 on 6 matching bases. Trimming cost V 7 bases and J 6 bases, with 20 bases left between them. This CDR3 has 14 amino acids. Germline V lookup: CDR1 SGHTS, CDR2 YDEGEE. CDR3 sequence reads: CASQTRNRDLEQYF. For the CDR3, the DNA is TGTGCCAGCCAAACCCGCAACAGGGATCTCGAGCAGTACTTC.

This clone was detected once. The rearrangement links TRBV24-1 to TRBJ2-3; D remains ambiguous. V shed 0 bases and J shed 2 bases, with 8 bases lying between them. This CDR3 spans 15 amino acids. Germline CDR1 KGHDR, CDR2 SFDVKD. CDR3 sequence reads: CATSDLTEITDTQYF. Written as DNA, the CDR3 is TGTGCCACCAGTGATTTGACAGAGATCACAGATACGCAGTATTTT.

This chain uses TRBV28 with TRBJ1-6; D is possibly TRBD1 (5 bases). The CDR3 has 15 amino acids. CDR1 MDHEN and CDR2 SYDVKM come from the germline V gene. V was cut by 3 bases and J by 10 bases, with 16 bases left in between. The chain's CDR3 is CASSFKSRRGSPLHF. The CDR3 DNA reads as TGTGCCAGCAGTTTCAAGAGCAGGAGGGGATCACCCCTCCACTTT.

The chain uses TRBV19 and TRBJ1-2; 9 nucleotides agree with TRBD1. This CDR3 spans 17 amino acids. Germline CDR1 reads LNHDA; CDR2 reads SQIVND (reference sequence). V lost 4 bases and J lost 4; bases outside the gene matches: 13. This CDR3 reads CASSTLDSPGQGYGYTF. CDR3 in DNA: TGTGCCAGTAGTACCCTCGACTCACCGGGACAGGGCTATGGCTACACCTTC.

The rearrangement links TRBV4-2 to TRBJ2-3; possibly TRBD2 for D (6 bases). V was trimmed by 0 bases and J by 4 bases, leaving 20 bases between them. The length of the CDR3 is 18 residues. Germline V gene sequence: CDR1 LGHNA, CDR2 YNFKEQ. CDR3 residues: CASSQDRGLLGFADTQYF. The CDR3, as DNA: TGTGCCAGCAGCCAAGATCGGGGACTTTTGGGGTTTGCAGATACGCAGTATTTT.

The chain is built from TRBV5-1 and TRBJ1-1, with TRBD1 identical over 7 bases. The junction had 3 bases not matched to a gene; V was cut back by 0 bases and J by 1 base. Germline CDR1 and CDR2: SGHRS and YFSETQ. The CDR3 contains 15 residues. In nucleotides, the CDR3 is TGCGCCAGCAGCTTGGCGACAGGGCAGAACACTGAAGCTTTCTTT. Translating it yields CASSLATGQNTEAFF.